This T cell receptor beta chain was profiled in a study of CD8+ T cells in alopecia areata. Study summary: Treatment comprised oral tofacitinib, 5 to 10 mg twice daily, in treated patients.

Germline V gene lookup returns CDR1 MGHDK and CDR2 SYGVNS. The CDR3 sequence is 13 residues long. The V end lost 2 bases, the J end lost 4 bases, and 8 bases lay between the germline ends. Investigators sorted PBMCs to obtain both CD4+ and CD8+ T cells. Extraction of RNA preceded its reverse transcription into cDNA, which served as the sequencing template. Sequencing used immunoSEQ multiplex PCR; TCRdb keeps in-frame clones, though not all of them. Of under 250,000 clones listed, more than 45% were seen once; the top ten hold 0.4% to 0.55%. This TCR was recovered from a human donor with alopecia areata. The V gene is TRBV25-1, the J gene TRBJ1-2; D ambiguous. The source was CD4+ T cells sorted from blood, collected at week 0. The DNA of the CDR3 is TGTGCCAGCAGTGAACGGGCTGCCTATGGCTACACCTTC. This sequence encodes CASSERAAYGYTF.